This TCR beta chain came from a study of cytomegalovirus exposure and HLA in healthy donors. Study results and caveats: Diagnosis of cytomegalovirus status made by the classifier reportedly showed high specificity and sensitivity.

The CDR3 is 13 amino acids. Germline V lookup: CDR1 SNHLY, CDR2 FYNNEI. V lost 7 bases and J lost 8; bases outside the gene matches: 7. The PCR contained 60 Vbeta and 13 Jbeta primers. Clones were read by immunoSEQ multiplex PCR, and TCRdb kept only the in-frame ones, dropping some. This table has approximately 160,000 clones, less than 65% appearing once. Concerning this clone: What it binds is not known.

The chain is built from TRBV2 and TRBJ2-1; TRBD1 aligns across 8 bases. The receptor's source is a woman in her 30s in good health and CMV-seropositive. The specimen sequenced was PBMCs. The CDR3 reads CASNGQGRHEQFF. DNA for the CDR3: TGTGCCAGCAACGGACAGGGTCGGCATGAGCAGTTCTTC. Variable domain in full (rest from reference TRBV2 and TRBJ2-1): EPEVTQTPSHQVTQMGQEVILRCVPISNHLYFYWYRQILGQKVEFLVSFYNNEISEKSEIFDDQFSVERPDGSNFTLKIRSTKLEDSAMYFCASNGQGRHEQFFGPGTRLTVL.